The text below deals with one T cell receptor beta chain. Its antigen is unidentified. The data were obtained in a study of T cells after yellow fever vaccination. Study-level findings and limits: Although the secondary response was weaker, it peaked faster, at day 5 versus 15. Only a minor proportion of clonotypes was detected across both CD4 and CD8 compartments. Abundant clonotypes from the bulk population could contaminate FACS-sorted repertoires.

Making TCR cDNA involved 5'RACE template switching, which added UMIs and a universal primer site. TCRdb processed the 5' RACE reads anew with MiXCR; each CDR3 protein has one entry. The sample comprises under 600,000 distinct CDR3 sequences, about a fifth of which are singletons, and around 17% rests with the top ten. V was cut by 4 bases and J by 2 bases, with 12 bases left in between. This CDR3 has 14 amino acids. The V gene's germline CDR1 is SGHRS and CDR2 YFSETQ. This specimen was PBMCs, taken roughly 20 days after the first yellow fever vaccination. This sequence originates from a man aged 18 to 30 who received the YFV17D yellow fever vaccine. V and J are TRBV5-1 and TRBJ2-5; weak D call: TRBD1 (5 bases). CDR3 coding DNA: TGCGCCAGCAGCGGACACGCCGTTCAAGAGACCCAGTACTTC. Its protein is CASSGHAVQETQYF.